The clone carrying this T cell receptor (beta chain) was found many times. What it binds is not known. This sample was included in a study of human T cells and chemical hapten exposure. The time point denotes: healthy volunteer bleed at 6 weeks. Unfractionated whole blood yielded total RNA. Attachment of unique molecular identifiers to individual cDNA molecules was performed in the library. Original processing methods: From around 25,000 to 690,000 TCRs were found per sample, with a median of 95,638. TCRdb passed the RACE reads through MiXCR, listing each CDR3 protein once. The V and J calls and clone size are TCRdb's, not the authors'. This table holds approximately 81,000 distinct CDR3 sequences, over 6.5% found once. Study-wide points: No change in TCRs above 1 in 1000 frequency was produced by DPC sensitization.

This CDR3 has 13 residues. V shed 2 bases and J shed 1 base, with 5 bases lying between them. CDR1 and CDR2 (germline): SNHLY, FYNNEI. The chain employs TRBV2 and TRBJ1-1; the D is unclear. The clonotype comes from a male donor in good health. Some clones in this sample may be carry-over from other donors' samples. Sequenced: whole blood. CDR3 loop: CASSEQANTEAFF. CDR3 in DNA: TGTGCCAGCAGTGAACAGGCGAACACTGAAGCTTTCTTT.